Below are 15 T cell receptor beta chains sequenced from a single sample in a study of a mutant IDH1 vaccine in newly diagnosed glioma. Time point noted: week 11, during vaccination. Doses of 300 ug of mutant IDH1 20-mer peptide were given with topical imiquimod. TCRdb keeps only in-frame clones here, not all; method: immunoSEQ multiplex PCR. The sample has around 130,000 clones, roughly 77% seen once. Their specific antigens are unknown. This specimen consisted of PBMCs, obtained from a glioma patient whose treatment included an IDH1 peptide vaccine. All receptors derive from a man between 40 and 49 years old with glioma.

The rearrangement uses TRBV19 and TRBJ2-3, with 9 nucleotides matching TRBD1. After removal of 6 bases from V and 1 base from J, the junction contained 5 bases not matched to a gene. The CDR3 contains 15 residues. Germline V gene sequence: CDR1 LNHDA, CDR2 SQIVND (reference sequence). CDR3: CASSLWTGGTDTQYF. CDR3 coding DNA: TGTGCCAGTAGCCTCTGGACAGGGGGCACAGATACGCAGTATTTT. The whole variable domain, filled in from reference TRBV19 and TRBJ2-3, reads DGGITQSPKYLFRKEGQNVTLSCEQNLNHDAMYWYRQDPGQGLRLIYYSQIVNDFQKGDIAEGYSVSREKKESFPLTVTSAQKNPTAFYLCASSLWTGGTDTQYFGPGTRLTVL.

This sequence joins TRBV28 and TRBJ2-1, with TRBD1 matching 7 bases. The V gene end was trimmed by 6 bases and the J gene end by 7 bases; junction bases not matched to a gene: 12. CDR1 MDHEN and CDR2 SYDVKM come from the germline V gene. This CDR3 spans 15 amino acids. The CDR3 bases are TGTGCCAGCAGCCAATACATCGACAGGGCAAATGAGCAGTTCTTC. This codes for CASSQYIDRANEQFF.

The V and J genes are TRBV15 and TRBJ2-4; no clear D. V was trimmed by 0 bases and J by 1 base, leaving 10 bases between them. CDR1 is LNHNV, CDR2 YYDKDF, per germline (reference sequence). The CDR3 consists of 16 residues. The CDR3: CATSRDPGRAKNIQYF. The DNA of the CDR3 is TGTGCCACCAGCAGAGATCCCGGTCGGGCCAAAAACATTCAGTACTTC.

This chain uses TRBV10-3 with TRBJ1-4; weak D call: TRBD1 (6 bases). Trimming stripped 4 bases from V and 8 bases from J, with 11 bases between. Germline values: CDR1 ENHRY, CDR2 SYGVKD. This CDR3 contains 13 residues. CDR3 in DNA: TGTGCCATCAGTGCAGGGGCTAGGGAAAAACTGTTTTTT. As protein: CAISAGAREKLFF.

The chain uses TRBV4-1 and TRBJ2-3; 7 bases match TRBD2. This CDR3 is built from 16 residues. Germline trimming cut 0 bases from V and 8 bases from J; bases unmatched to any gene: 11. Germline CDR1 is MGHRA and CDR2 is YSYEKL. CDR3: CASSQDPGLPPGTQYF. DNA of the CDR3: TGCGCCAGCAGCCAAGATCCGGGACTACCCCCCGGTACGCAGTATTTT.

The V gene is TRBV28, the J gene TRBJ2-1; TRBD2 matches 9 bases. Trimming cost V 1 base and J 6 bases; bases outside gene matches: 4. The CDR3 sequence is 15 residues long. CDR1 MDHEN and CDR2 SYDVKM come from the germline V gene. The CDR3 sequence is CASSLLREGRNEQFF. CDR3 coding DNA: TGTGCCAGCAGTTTATTGCGGGAGGGCCGCAATGAGCAGTTCTTC.

CDR3 sequence reads: CASSSRRIGGSPLHF. In DNA, the CDR3 is TGTGCCAGCAGCTCCCGGCGAATTGGCGGTTCACCCCTCCACTTT. The rearrangement joins TRBV14 to TRBJ1-6; D is undetermined. The length of the CDR3 is 15 residues. Germline loops: CDR1 SGHDN, CDR2 FVKESK. Trimming shortened V by 5 bases and J by 9 bases, and 17 bases separated the two germline ends.

This chain links TRBV6-5 with TRBJ2-2; tentative D call: TRBD2 (6 bases). This CDR3 is 15 amino acids long. The germline V gene encodes CDR1 MNHEY and CDR2 SVGAGI. V gave up 5 bases and J gave up 5 bases, with 15 bases separating them. The CDR3 nucleotides are TGTGCCAGCAGTACGGGACTTTTTGCGACCGGGGAGCTGTTTTTT. It is translated as CASSTGLFATGELFF.

The chain has TRBV2 and TRBJ2-1; D might be TRBD2 (7 bases). CDR1 SNHLY and CDR2 FYNNEI come from the germline V gene. The V and J ends lost 7 bases and 2 bases respectively, with 18 bases between them. The CDR3 sequence is 16 residues long. The chain's CDR3 is CASTFAGAPAYNEQFF. The DNA for the CDR3 is TGTGCCAGCACCTTTGCGGGGGCCCCTGCCTACAATGAGCAGTTCTTC.

The chain uses TRBV28 and TRBJ2-7; D not certain. The CDR3 is 13 amino acids. Germline V lookup: CDR1 MDHEN, CDR2 SYDVKM. The V end lost 6 bases, the J end lost 2 bases, and 11 bases lay between the germline ends. This chain's CDR3 is CASSDSWAYEQYF. The CDR3 DNA sequence: TGTGCCAGCAGCGATTCCTGGGCCTACGAGCAGTACTTC.

V gene TRBV29-1 combines with J gene TRBJ2-3, with D possibly matching TRBD2 (5 bases). The V end was cut by 7 bases, the J end by 4 bases, with 18 bases between. Germline V gene data show CDR1 as SQVTM and CDR2 as ANQGSEA. The CDR3 contains 14 residues. The CDR3 region is CSGATKPGPDTQYF. CDR3 DNA sequence: TGCAGCGGCGCGACTAAACCCGGTCCAGATACGCAGTATTTT.

This chain joins TRBV7-2 and TRBJ1-5; D not certain. Deletions cut 0 bases from V and 8 bases from J, with 5 bases between. CDR1 is SGHTA, CDR2 FQGNSA, per germline. The CDR3 totals 12 residues. CDR3 bases: TGTGCCAGCAGCTTAGCCGGGAAGCCCCAGCATTTT. Protein sequence: CASSLAGKPQHF.

CDR3 nucleotide sequence: TGTGCCAGCAGTCCCAGGCAGGTGGGGTCTGAAGCTTTCTTT. This encodes CASSPRQVGSEAFF. The J gene is TRBJ1-1, the V gene TRBV6-6; D uncertain. V gave up 5 bases and J gave up 6 bases, with 16 bases separating them. CDR3 length: 14 residues. Germline V gene data show CDR1 as MNHNY and CDR2 as SVGAGI (reference sequence).

The chain employs TRBV7-8 and TRBJ1-1; perhaps TRBD1 as D (5 bases). Per the germline V gene, CDR1 is SGHVS and CDR2 is FQNEAQ. CDR3 length: 16 residues. The ends were cut back, 2 bases at V and 0 bases at J, with 13 bases in the middle. CDR3 residues: CASSLRAGTLNTEAFF. CDR3 DNA sequence: TGTGCCAGCAGCTTAAGGGCAGGGACCCTGAACACTGAAGCTTTCTTT.

Comments on this clone: Other DNA sequences in this sample translate to the same CDR3. This sequence joins TRBV7-2 and TRBJ2-7; D is unclear. The CDR3 totals 13 residues. Germline loops: CDR1 SGHTA, CDR2 FQGNSA. The V and J ends lost 1 base and 4 bases respectively, with 8 bases between them. The CDR3 loop reads CASSLVGGYEQYF. CDR3 DNA sequence: TGTGCCAGCAGCTTAGTGGGTGGTTACGAGCAGTACTTC.